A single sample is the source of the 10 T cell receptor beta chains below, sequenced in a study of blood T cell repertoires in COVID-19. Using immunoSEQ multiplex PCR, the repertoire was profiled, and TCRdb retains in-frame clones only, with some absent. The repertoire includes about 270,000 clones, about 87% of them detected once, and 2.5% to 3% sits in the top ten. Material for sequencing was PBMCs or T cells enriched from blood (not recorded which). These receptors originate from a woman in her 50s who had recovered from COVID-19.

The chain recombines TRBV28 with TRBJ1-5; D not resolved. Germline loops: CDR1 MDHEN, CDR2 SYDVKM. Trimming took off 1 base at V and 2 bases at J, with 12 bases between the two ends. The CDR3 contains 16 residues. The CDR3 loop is CASSLLSFSGNQPQHF. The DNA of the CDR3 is TGTGCCAGCAGTTTATTGTCGTTTTCCGGCAATCAGCCCCAGCATTTT.

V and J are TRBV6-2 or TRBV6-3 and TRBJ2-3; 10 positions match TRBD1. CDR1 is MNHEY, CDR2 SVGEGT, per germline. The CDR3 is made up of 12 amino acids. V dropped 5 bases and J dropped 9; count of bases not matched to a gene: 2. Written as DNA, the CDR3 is TGTGCCAGCAGTGTGGGACAGGGGACGCAGTATTTT. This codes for CASSVGQGTQYF.

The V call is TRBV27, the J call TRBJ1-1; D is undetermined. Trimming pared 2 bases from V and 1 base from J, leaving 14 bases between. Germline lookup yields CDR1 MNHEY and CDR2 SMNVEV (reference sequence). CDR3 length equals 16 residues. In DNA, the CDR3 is TGTGCCAGCAGTTTACGGGAGACCCGCCAGAACACTGAAGCTTTCTTT. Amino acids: CASSLRETRQNTEAFF.

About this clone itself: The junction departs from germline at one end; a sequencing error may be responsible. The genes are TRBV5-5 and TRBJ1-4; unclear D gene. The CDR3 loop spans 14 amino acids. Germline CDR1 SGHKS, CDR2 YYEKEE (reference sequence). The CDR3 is CASSFSSPPTTFRF. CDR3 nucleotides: TGTGCCAGCAGCTTCTCTTCCCCTCCCACGACATTCCGTTTT.

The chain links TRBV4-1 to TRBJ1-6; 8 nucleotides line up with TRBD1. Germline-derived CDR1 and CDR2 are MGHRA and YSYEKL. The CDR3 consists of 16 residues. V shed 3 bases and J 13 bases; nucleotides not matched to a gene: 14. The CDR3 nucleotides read TGCGCCAGCAGCCAGACACCACCGGGACAGGCCGCCCCCCTCCACTTT. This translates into CASSQTPPGQAAPLHF.

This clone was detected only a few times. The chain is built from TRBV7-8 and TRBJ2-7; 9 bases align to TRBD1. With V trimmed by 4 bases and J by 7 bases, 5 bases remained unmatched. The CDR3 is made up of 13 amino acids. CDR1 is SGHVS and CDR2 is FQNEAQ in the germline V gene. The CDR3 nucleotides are TGTGCCAGCAGCTCGGACAGGGGTCGGGAGCAGTACTTC. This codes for CASSSDRGREQYF.

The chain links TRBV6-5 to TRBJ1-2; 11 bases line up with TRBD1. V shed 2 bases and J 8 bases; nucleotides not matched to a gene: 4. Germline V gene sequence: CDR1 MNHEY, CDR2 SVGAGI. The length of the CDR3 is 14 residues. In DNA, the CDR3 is TGTGCCAGCAGTTACCGGGGACAGGGGGTCGGCTACACCTTC. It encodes CASSYRGQGVGYTF.

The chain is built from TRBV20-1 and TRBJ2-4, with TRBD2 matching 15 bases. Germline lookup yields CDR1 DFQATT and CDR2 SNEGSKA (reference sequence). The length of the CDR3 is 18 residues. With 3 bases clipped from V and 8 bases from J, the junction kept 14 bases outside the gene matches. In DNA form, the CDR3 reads TGCAGTGCTAGTGGACTAGCGGGAGGGCCGTTTTTACTCGACATTCAGTACTTC. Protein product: CSASGLAGGPFLLDIQYF.

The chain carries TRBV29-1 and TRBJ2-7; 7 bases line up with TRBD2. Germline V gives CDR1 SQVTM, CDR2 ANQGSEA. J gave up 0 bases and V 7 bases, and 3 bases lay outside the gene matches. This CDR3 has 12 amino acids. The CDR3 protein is CSARTSSYEQYF. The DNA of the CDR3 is TGCAGCGCAAGGACTAGCTCCTACGAGCAGTACTTC.

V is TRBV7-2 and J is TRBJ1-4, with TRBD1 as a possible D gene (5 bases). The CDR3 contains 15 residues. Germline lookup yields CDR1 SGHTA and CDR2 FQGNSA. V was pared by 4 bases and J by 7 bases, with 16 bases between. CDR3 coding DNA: TGTGCCAGCAGCTCCACATTTCGTGGGGCTGAAAAACTGTTTTTT. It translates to CASSSTFRGAEKLFF.